One TCR beta chain is described in this entry. This sample was included in a study of blood T cell repertoires in COVID-19. About the research overall: Spain, Italy and the United States supplied samples that represented acute and convalescent COVID-19. PBMCs, B-cell-depleted T cells, or T cells were the source of the cDNA or gDNA that made up the material.

Methods used by the authors: Quantification of nucleated cells was approximated via reference gene primer amplification. Measured with immunoSEQ multiplex PCR; TCRdb has only the in-frame clones, and not every one. V, J and clone size derive from that table, while D and trimming were established from the DNA sequence. The sample includes some 130,000 clones, around 88% of them seen just once. This clonotype originated in a man aged 50-59 years with acute or convalescent COVID-19. The source material was peripheral blood.

CDR3 region: CASSDPGTTGDTQYF. For the CDR3, the DNA is TGTGCCAGCAGCGATCCCGGGACTACAGGAGATACGCAGTATTTT. The rearrangement links TRBV9 to TRBJ2-3; TRBD2 matches 7 bases. The CDR3 length is 15 residues. Germline loops: CDR1 SGDLS, CDR2 YYNGEE. Unmatched junction bases numbered 9, after V lost 3 bases and J lost 5 bases.